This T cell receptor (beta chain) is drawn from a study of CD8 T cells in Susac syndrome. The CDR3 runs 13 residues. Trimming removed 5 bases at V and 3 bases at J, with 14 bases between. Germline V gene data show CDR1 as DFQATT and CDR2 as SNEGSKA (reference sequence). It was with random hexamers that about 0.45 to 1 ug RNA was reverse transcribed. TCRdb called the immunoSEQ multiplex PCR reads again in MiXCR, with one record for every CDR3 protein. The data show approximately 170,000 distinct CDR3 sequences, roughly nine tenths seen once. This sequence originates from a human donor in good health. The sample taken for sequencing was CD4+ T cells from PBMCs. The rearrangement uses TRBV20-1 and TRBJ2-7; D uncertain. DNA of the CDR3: TGCAGTGCTGGCGGTGGGCAGATCTACGAGCAGTACTTC. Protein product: CSAGGGQIYEQYF.